Below are 8 T cell receptor beta chains sequenced from a single sample in a study of cytomegalovirus exposure and HLA in healthy donors. Amplification used 60 Vbeta primers and 13 Jbeta primers. Clones were sequenced by immunoSEQ multiplex PCR, and TCRdb holds only the in-frame ones, with some missing. The table includes about 150,000 clones, over 75% detected once. The specimen was PBMCs. Receptors originate from a man aged 45 to 65 in good health and CMV-seropositive.

The chain combines TRBV30 with TRBJ2-7; 8 positions match TRBD2. Germline V gene lookup returns CDR1 GTSNPN and CDR2 SVGIG (reference sequence). The CDR3 is made up of 14 amino acids. V was clipped by 2 bases and J by 3 bases; unmatched bases: 6. The CDR3, as DNA: TGTGCCTGGAGTCGAGGGCGGGAGGTCTACGAGCAGTACTTC. Translation: CAWSRGREVYEQYF.

The chain employs TRBV28 and TRBJ2-1, with 9 bases identical to TRBD1. The CDR3 extends over 16 amino acids. CDR1 and CDR2 (germline): MDHEN, SYDVKM. After removal of 11 bases from V and 1 base from J, the junction contained 12 bases not matched to a gene. CDR3 in amino acids: CAATLRGTGSYNEQFF. Here the CDR3 DNA reads TGTGCCGCCACCCTGCGGGGGACAGGGTCCTACAATGAGCAGTTCTTC. Filled out from reference TRBV28 and TRBJ2-1, the complete variable domain reads DVKVTQSSRYLVKRTGEKVFLECVQDMDHENMFWYRQDPGLGLRLIYFSYDVKMKEKGDIPEGYSVSREKKERFSLILESASTNQTSMYLCAATLRGTGSYNEQFFGPGTRLTVL.

The CDR3 DNA is TGTGCCAGCTCTGGCTCCCATACTGAAGCTTTCTTT. Translating it yields CASSGSHTEAFF. The chain carries TRBV6-1 and TRBJ1-1; D uncertain. Germline lookup yields CDR1 MNHNS and CDR2 SASEGT. Trimming pared 8 bases from V and 5 bases from J, leaving 12 bases between. The CDR3 is 12 amino acids.

This clone was counted a few times. CDR3 amino acids: CASTGWQGLGRGTDTQYF. The CDR3 DNA reads TGTGCCAGCACTGGCTGGCAGGGGTTGGGCAGGGGGACAGATACGCAGTATTTT. The chain has TRBV28 and TRBJ2-3; TRBD1 agrees at 7 bases. The trim removed 7 bases at V and 3 bases at J, leaving 19 bases unmatched. Germline lookup yields CDR1 MDHEN and CDR2 SYDVKM. The CDR3 covers 18 residues.

This clone has only a few counts. The V gene is TRBV4-1, the J gene TRBJ2-1, with D possibly matching TRBD1 (6 bases). V lost 0 bases and J lost 1, with 13 bases in between. Germline CDR1 reads MGHRA; CDR2 reads YSYEKL. This CDR3 region has 17 residues. CDR3: CASSQDGGTFSYNEQFF. The CDR3 DNA follows: TGCGCCAGCAGCCAAGATGGGGGCACCTTTTCCTACAATGAGCAGTTCTTC.

This clone appeared a single time. CDR3: CASSLRGGGVYEQYF. In DNA form, the CDR3 reads TGTGCCAGCAGCTTAAGAGGAGGGGGCGTTTACGAGCAGTACTTC. J is TRBJ2-7 and V is TRBV7-2, with D possibly being TRBD1 (7 bases). CDR1 is SGHTA, CDR2 FQGNSA, per germline. The CDR3 spans 15 residues. Trimming took 2 bases from V and 4 from J, leaving 15 bases between them.

This sequence joins TRBV28 and TRBJ1-3; weak D call: TRBD1 (5 bases). Germline V gives CDR1 MDHEN, CDR2 SYDVKM. Trimming left V 5 bases short and J 3 bases short, with 17 bases between. The CDR3 extends over 16 amino acids. Here the CDR3 reads CASSTTSGTVGNTIYF. The DNA of the CDR3 is TGTGCCAGCAGTACGACTAGCGGGACCGTTGGAAACACCATATATTTT.

The CDR3 sequence: CASSRPGQGDEKLFF. Here the CDR3 DNA reads TGTGCCAGCAGCCGACCGGGACAGGGGGATGAAAAACTGTTTTTT. The chain recombines TRBV28 with TRBJ1-4, with 11 nucleotides matching TRBD1. Germline CDR1 and CDR2: MDHEN and SYDVKM. The CDR3 is 15 amino acids. After removal of 6 bases from V and 6 bases from J, the junction contained 6 bases not matched to a gene.